Listed below are T cell receptor beta chains from one sample, sequenced in a study of OX40 agonist ivuxolimab in advanced cancers. The table came from immunoSEQ multiplex PCR; TCRdb's copy has only in-frame clones and leaves some out. The data show approximately 76,000 clones, roughly 94% seen once. Sequenced material: CD4+ or CD8+ T cells sorted from blood, taken in a trial of the OX40 agonist ivuxolimab. Every receptor here comes from an adult with an advanced solid tumor such as melanoma, head and neck, liver or kidney cancer. Both conserved end residues are part of each CDR3. D genes are given only for firm matches. The size entry is marked missing in some rows and otherwise reads once, few, many or a size class.

>TRBD2|-|TRBV27|TRBJ2-2
TGTGCCAGCACCCCGGGACTAGCGGACGCCAACAGAGAGCTGTTTTTT
CASTPGLADANRELFF
>-|-|TRBV9|TRBJ2-1
TGTGCCAGCAGCGGAAGGGGGAGGGACAATGAGCAGTTCTTC
CASSGRGRDNEQFF
>-|-|TRBV21-1|TRBJ2-4
TGTGCCAGCAGCAAATCGAGGGCGGGAGGCCGAAAAAACATTCAGTACTTC
CASSKSRAGGRKNIQYF
>TRBD2|-|TRBV4-1|TRBJ2-5
TGCGCCAGCAGCCAGAGACTAGCGACTAAGGAGGAGACCCAGTACTTC
CASSQRLATKEETQYF
>-|once|TRBV14|TRBJ1-2
TGTGCCAGCAGCCCAACAGGGTTGGGCTATGGCTACACCTTC
CASSPTGLGYGYTF
>-|-|TRBV23-1|TRBJ2-2
TGCGCCAGCAGTCAATCGTGGAGATGGGACACCGGGGAGCTGTTTTTT
CASSQSWRWDTGELFF
>-|-|TRBV4-3|TRBJ2-5
TGCGCCAGCAGCCAAGATACGTCAGAAGAAGAGACCCAGTACTTC
CASSQDTSEEETQYF
>-|-|TRBV7-6|TRBJ1-1
TGTGCCAGCAGCAGAGGACGGACGAACACTGAAGCTTTCTTT
CASSRGRTNTEAFF
>TRBD2|-|TRBV13|TRBJ2-1
TGTGCCAGCAGCTTAGGGGTAGCGGGAGGATACAATGAGCAGTTCTTC
CASSLGVAGGYNEQFF
>-|once|TRBV11-2|TRBJ2-1
TGTGCCAGCAGCTTATATTCTCTCTCCTACAATGAGCAGTTCTTC
CASSLYSLSYNEQFF
>-|-|TRBV27|TRBJ2-7
TGTGCCAGCAGCTCCGTTAGAGACAACTACGAGCAGTACTTC
CASSSVRDNYEQYF
>TRBD1|-|TRBV4-3|TRBJ2-2
TGCGCCAGCAGCCAAGGCTACAGGGGGGTCACCGGGGAGCTGTTTTTT
CASSQGYRGVTGELFF
>TRBD1|-|TRBV27|TRBJ2-7
TGTGCCAGCAGTCCAGCGACAGGGGGTCTCGACGAGCAGTACTTC
CASSPATGGLDEQYF
>-|-|TRBV18|TRBJ2-1
TGTGCCAGCTCACCAGTGACCTCCTACAATGAGCAGTTCTTC
CASSPVTSYNEQFF
>TRBD2|-|TRBV9|TRBJ2-2
TGTGCCAGCCACCCAAGCGGGACCAACACCGGGGAGCTGTTTTTT
CASHPSGTNTGELFF
>-|-|TRBV25-1|TRBJ1-2
TGTGCCAGCAGTGAATTTGGGACGGACTATGGCTACACCTTC
CASSEFGTDYGYTF
>-|-|TRBV5-1|TRBJ2-7
TGCGCCAGCAGGGACCCGGACAGCACCGAGCAGTACTTC
CASRDPDSTEQYF
>-|-|TRBV5-3|TRBJ2-7
TGTGCCAGAAGCTTAAACAGAGGGAGGTCCTACGAGCAGTACTTC
CARSLNRGRSYEQYF
>-|-|TRBV7-9|TRBJ1-1
TGTGCCACTCTCCCACAGGGTCGATTGGACACTGAAGCTTTCTTT
CATLPQGRLDTEAFF
>TRBD1|-|TRBV19|TRBJ2-1
TGTGCCAGTAGTACGACAGGGGGCAGCGAGCAGTTCTTC
CASSTTGGSEQFF
>TRBD2|-|TRBV7-2|TRBJ2-1
TGTGCCAGCAGCTTAGTAGCGGGAGGGAGCAATGAGCAGTTCTTC
CASSLVAGGSNEQFF
>-|once|TRBV14|TRBJ2-7
TGTGCCAGCAGCCAACTAAAGCTCTACGAGCAGTACTTC
CASSQLKLYEQYF
>TRBD2|-|TRBV9|TRBJ2-3
TGTGCCAGCAGCGGGGATAGCGGGGCCACAGATACGCAGTATTTT
CASSGDSGATDTQYF
>-|-|TRBV4-2|TRBJ2-7
TGTGCCAGCAGCCATGGCGGGGTAGGGGAGCAGTACTTC
CASSHGGVGEQYF
>TRBD2|-|TRBV7-2|TRBJ2-7
TGTGCCAGCAGCTTAGCCCCGCCTAGCGGGAGTTCGTTGCTTGACGAGCAGTACTTC
CASSLAPPSGSSLLDEQYF
>-|once|TRBV29-1|TRBJ2-1
TGCAGCGTTGAGAACTTTGAGCAGTTCTTC
CSVENFEQFF
>-|-|TRBV13|TRBJ1-6
TGTGCCAGCAGCTTAGATGGATCTAATTCACCCCTCCACTTT
CASSLDGSNSPLHF
>TRBD2|-|TRBV13|TRBJ2-3
TGTGCCAGTCGAGGGGCTAGCGGGGGCACAGATACGCAGTATTTT
CASRGASGGTDTQYF
>-|-|TRBV27|TRBJ1-5
TGTGCCAGCAGTTTAGAGCGCGACGCAGGGACGGAGCATTTT
CASSLERDAGTEHF
>-|-|TRBV4-2|TRBJ1-2
TGTGCCAGCAGCTTGGCGTACGACAGGTTGGACGGCTACACCTTC
CASSLAYDRLDGYTF
>TRBD2|-|TRBV7-3|TRBJ2-7
TGTGCCAGCAGCTTAGCCAGCGGGGCTTACGAGCAGTACTTC
CASSLASGAYEQYF
>TRBD1|-|TRBV29-1|TRBJ2-7
TGCAGCGTTGTCCAACAGGGGCTGGGGGAGCAGTACTTC
CSVVQQGLGEQYF
>-|-|TRBV13|TRBJ2-7
TGTGCCAGCAGAAACAGGATCAGCTCCTACGAGCAGTACTTC
CASRNRISSYEQYF
>-|-|TRBV7-2|TRBJ2-1
TGTGCCAGCAGCTTAGCGGGCCCCACTCTCCTCGATGAGCAGTTCTTC
CASSLAGPTLLDEQFF
>-|few|TRBV4-2|TRBJ1-1
TGTGCCAGCAGCCGAGGATCAGCCGCTTTCTTT
CASSRGSAAFF
>-|-|TRBV7-9|TRBJ2-3
TGTGCCAGCAGCTTACCCTATCGGGGGCGGGACACAGATACGCAGTATTTT
CASSLPYRGRDTDTQYF